This T cell receptor beta chain was sequenced for a study of cytomegalovirus exposure and HLA in healthy donors. The study ran its PCR with 60 Vbeta and 13 Jbeta primers. Sequencing was performed with immunoSEQ multiplex PCR; in TCRdb, only in-frame clones are kept and a portion is missing. The profile covers some 180,000 clones, with just over 75% appearing a single time and over 1.1% taken by the ten largest. The study, taken as a whole, reports: The authors later linked a missense DCLRE1C variant to TCR beta V- and J-gene trimming.

Comments on this clone: Its matching antigen is unknown.

The CDR3 totals 15 residues. Trimming stripped 5 bases from V and 8 bases from J, with 21 bases between. Per the germline V gene, CDR1 is MNHEY and CDR2 is SVGAGI. Material: PBMCs. This clonotype originated in a man in his late teens or twenties in good health and CMV-seronegative. The chain couples TRBV6-5 to TRBJ1-2; a weak D match, TRBD1 (6 bases). The DNA for the CDR3 is TGTGCCAGCAGTCCACAGACAGGAGCCGTAGGGGGCTACACCTTC. Translation: CASSPQTGAVGGYTF.